The present T cell receptor (beta chain) was sequenced within a study of shared clonotypes between healthy human individuals. The germline V gene has CDR1 MGHDK and CDR2 SYGVNS. The CDR3 is 12 amino acids. V lost 1 base, J lost 11 bases, and 11 bases lay in between. The protocol was immunoSEQ multiplex PCR, while the TCRdb copy is restricted to in-frame clones and leaves out a portion. This sample has fewer than 600,000 clones; roughly four fifths occur once, and the top ten carry about 11%. The chain couples TRBV25-1 to TRBJ1-1; D is ambiguous. This receptor was obtained from a woman aged 40 to 50 in good health. Some clones in this sample may be carry-over from other donors' samples. Sequenced material: PBMCs. The CDR3 sequence is CASSESPVAAFF. CDR3 sequence (DNA): TGTGCCAGCAGTGAATCCCCAGTGGCGGCTTTCTTT.